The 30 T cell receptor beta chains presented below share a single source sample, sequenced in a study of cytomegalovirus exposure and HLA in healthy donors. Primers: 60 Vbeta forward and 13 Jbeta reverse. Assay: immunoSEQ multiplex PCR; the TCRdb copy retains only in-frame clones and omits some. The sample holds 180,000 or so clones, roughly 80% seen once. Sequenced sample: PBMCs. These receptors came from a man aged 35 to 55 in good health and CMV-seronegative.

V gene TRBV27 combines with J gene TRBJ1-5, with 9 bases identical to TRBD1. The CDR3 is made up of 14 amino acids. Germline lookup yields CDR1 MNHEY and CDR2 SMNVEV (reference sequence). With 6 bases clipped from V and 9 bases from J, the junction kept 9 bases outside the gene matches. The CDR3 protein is CASRPGQGKRPQHF. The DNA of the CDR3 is TGTGCCAGCAGACCGGGACAGGGAAAGAGGCCCCAGCATTTT.

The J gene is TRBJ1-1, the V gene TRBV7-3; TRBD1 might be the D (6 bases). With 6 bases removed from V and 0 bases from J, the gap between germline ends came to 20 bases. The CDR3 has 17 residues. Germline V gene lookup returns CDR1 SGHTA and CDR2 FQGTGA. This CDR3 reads CASSRFLGQSMNTEAFF. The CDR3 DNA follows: TGTGCCAGCAGTCGCTTTCTTGGACAGAGCATGAACACTGAAGCTTTCTTT.

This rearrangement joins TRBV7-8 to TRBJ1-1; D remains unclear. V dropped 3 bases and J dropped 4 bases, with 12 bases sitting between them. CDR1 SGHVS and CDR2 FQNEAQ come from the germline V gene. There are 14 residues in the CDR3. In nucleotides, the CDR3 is TGTGCCAGCAGCTTCCTCAGCCGAGGCACTGAAGCTTTCTTT. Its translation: CASSFLSRGTEAFF.

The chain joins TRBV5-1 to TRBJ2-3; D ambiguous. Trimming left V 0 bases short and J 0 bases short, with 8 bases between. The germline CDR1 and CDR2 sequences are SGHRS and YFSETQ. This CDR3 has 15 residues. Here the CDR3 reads CASSLGGFSTDTQYF. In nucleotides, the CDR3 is TGCGCCAGCAGCTTGGGAGGCTTTAGCACAGATACGCAGTATTTT.

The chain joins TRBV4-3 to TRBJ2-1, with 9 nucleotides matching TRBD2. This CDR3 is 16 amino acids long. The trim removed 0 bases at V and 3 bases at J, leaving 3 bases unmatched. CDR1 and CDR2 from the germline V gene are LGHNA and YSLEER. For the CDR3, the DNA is TGCGCCAGCAGCCAAGAAGCGGGGGGCGTCTACAATGAGCAGTTCTTC. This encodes CASSQEAGGVYNEQFF.

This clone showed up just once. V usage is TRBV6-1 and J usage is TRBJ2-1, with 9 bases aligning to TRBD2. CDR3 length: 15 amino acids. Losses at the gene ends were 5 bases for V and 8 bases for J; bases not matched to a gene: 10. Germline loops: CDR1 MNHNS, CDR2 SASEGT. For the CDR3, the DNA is TGTGCCAGCAGTCCGTTGCGGGGGGGCGGCGATGAGCAGTTCTTC. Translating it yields CASSPLRGGGDEQFF.

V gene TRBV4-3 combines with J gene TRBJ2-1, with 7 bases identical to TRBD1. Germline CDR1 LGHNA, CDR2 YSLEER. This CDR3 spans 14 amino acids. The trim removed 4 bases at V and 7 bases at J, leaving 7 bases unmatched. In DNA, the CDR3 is TGCGCCAGCAGCCTTTCCGGGACAGCTAATGAGCAGTTCTTC. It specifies CASSLSGTANEQFF.

The CDR3 DNA reads as TGTGCCAGCAGCTCGACCACAGGGAGTTCACCCCTCCACTTT. Protein sequence: CASSSTTGSSPLHF. The V call is TRBV11-3, the J call TRBJ1-6, with D perhaps matching TRBD1 (6 bases). The V gene lost 4 bases and the J gene lost 9 bases, with 13 bases spanning the gap. This CDR3 has 14 amino acids. Per the germline V gene, CDR1 is SGHNT and CDR2 is YENEEA.

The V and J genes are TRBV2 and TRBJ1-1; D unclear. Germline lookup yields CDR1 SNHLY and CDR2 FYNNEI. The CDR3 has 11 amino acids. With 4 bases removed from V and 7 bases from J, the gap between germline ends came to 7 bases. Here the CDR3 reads CASSVYLEAFF. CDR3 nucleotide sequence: TGTGCCAGCAGTGTTTATCTTGAAGCTTTCTTT.

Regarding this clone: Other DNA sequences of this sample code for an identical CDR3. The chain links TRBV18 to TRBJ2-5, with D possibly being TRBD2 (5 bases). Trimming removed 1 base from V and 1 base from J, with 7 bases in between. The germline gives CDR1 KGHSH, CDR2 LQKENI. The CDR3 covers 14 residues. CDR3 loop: CASSPRELQETQYF. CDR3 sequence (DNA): TGTGCCAGCTCACCACGGGAGCTCCAAGAGACCCAGTACTTC.

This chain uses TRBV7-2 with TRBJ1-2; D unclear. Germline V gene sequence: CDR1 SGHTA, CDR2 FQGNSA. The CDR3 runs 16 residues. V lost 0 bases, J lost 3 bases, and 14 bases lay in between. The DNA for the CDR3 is TGTGCCAGCAGCTTAGCTCGCGGGGTTGTAGACTATGGCTACACCTTC. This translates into CASSLARGVVDYGYTF.

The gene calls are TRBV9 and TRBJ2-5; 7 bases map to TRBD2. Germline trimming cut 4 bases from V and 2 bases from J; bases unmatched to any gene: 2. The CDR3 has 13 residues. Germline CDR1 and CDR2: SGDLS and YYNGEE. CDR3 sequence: CASSQGLQETQYF. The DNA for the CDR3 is TGTGCCAGCAGCCAGGGACTACAAGAGACCCAGTACTTC.

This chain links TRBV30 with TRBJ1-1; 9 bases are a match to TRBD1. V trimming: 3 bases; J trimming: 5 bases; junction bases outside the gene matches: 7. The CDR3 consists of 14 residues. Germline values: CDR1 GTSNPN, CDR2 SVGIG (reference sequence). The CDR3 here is CAWSLGQGRTEAFF. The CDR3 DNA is TGTGCCTGGAGCCTAGGACAGGGGAGAACTGAAGCTTTCTTT. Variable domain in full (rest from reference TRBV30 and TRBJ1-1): SQTIHQWPATLVQPVGSPLSLECTVEGTSNPNLYWYRQAAGRGLQLLFYSVGIGQISSEVPQNLSASRPQDRQFILSSKKLLLSDSGFYLCAWSLGQGRTEAFFGQGTRLTVV.

CDR3 coding DNA: TGTGCCACCAGCAGAGCCGCAGGGTACCAGGGCGAAGCTTTCTTT. This encodes CATSRAAGYQGEAFF. The genes are TRBV15 and TRBJ1-1, with D tentatively TRBD1 (5 bases). In germline, CDR1 is LNHNV, CDR2 YYDKDF (reference sequence). V was trimmed by 1 base and J by 8 bases, leaving 17 bases between them. The CDR3 is 15 amino acids.

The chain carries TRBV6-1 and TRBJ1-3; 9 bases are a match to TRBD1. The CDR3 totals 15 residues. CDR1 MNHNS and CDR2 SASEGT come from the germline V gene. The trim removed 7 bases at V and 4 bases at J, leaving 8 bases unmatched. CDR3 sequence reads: CASIPGQGRGNTIYF. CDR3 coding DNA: TGTGCCAGCATCCCGGGACAGGGTCGAGGAAACACCATATATTTT.

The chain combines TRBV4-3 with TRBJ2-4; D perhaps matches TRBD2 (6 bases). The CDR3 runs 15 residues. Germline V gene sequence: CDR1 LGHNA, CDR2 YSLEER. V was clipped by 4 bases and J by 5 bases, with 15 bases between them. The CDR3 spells CASSPEGSGENIQYF. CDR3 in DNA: TGCGCCAGCAGCCCAGAGGGTAGCGGAGAAAACATTCAGTACTTC.

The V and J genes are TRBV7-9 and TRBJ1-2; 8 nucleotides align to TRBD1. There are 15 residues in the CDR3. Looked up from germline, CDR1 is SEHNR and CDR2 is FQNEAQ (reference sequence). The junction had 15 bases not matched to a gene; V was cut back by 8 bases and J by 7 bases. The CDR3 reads CASSFSRGQEPGYTF. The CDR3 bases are TGTGCCAGCTCATTTTCCAGGGGACAGGAGCCTGGCTACACCTTC. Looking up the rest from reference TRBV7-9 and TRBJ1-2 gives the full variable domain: DTGVSQNPRHKITKRGQNVTFRCDPISEHNRLYWYRQTLGQGPEFLTYFQNEAQLEKSRLLSDRFSAERPKGSFSTLEIQRTEQGDSAMYLCASSFSRGQEPGYTFGSGTRLTVV.

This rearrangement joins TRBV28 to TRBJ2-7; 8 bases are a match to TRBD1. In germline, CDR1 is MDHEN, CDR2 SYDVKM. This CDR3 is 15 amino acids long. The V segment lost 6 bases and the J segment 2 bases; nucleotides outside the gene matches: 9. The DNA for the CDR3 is TGTGCCAGCAGACCCCGGGACAGGCTAGCCTACGAGCAGTACTTC. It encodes CASRPRDRLAYEQYF.

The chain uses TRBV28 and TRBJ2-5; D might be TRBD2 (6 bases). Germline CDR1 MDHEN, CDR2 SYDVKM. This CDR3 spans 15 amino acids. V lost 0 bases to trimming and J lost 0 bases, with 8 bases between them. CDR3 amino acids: CASSLWTSNQETQYF. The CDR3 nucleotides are TGTGCCAGCAGTTTATGGACTAGTAACCAAGAGACCCAGTACTTC.

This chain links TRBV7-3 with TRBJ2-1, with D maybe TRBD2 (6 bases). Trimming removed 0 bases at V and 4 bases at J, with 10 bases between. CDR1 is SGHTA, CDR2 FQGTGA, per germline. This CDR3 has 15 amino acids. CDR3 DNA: TGTGCCAGCAGCTTAACTAGCGGAGTTTACAATGAGCAGTTCTTC. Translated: CASSLTSGVYNEQFF. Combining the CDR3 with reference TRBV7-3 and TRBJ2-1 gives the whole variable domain GAGVSQTPSNKVTEKGKYVELRCDPISGHTALYWYRQSLGQGPEFLIYFQGTGAADDSGLPNDRFFAVRPEGSVSTLKIQRTERGDSAVYLCASSLTSGVYNEQFFGPGTRLTVL.

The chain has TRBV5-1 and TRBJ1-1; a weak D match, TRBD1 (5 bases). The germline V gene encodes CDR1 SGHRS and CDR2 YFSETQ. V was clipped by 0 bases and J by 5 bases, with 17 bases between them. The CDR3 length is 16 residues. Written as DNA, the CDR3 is TGCGCCAGCAGCTTGGGAAGTCACAGGAGTGCGACTGAAGCTTTCTTT. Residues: CASSLGSHRSATEAFF.

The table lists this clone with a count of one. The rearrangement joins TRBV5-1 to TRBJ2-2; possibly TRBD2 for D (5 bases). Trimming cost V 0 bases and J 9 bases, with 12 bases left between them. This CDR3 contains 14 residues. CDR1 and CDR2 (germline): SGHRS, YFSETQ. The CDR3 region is CASSLATGYRELFF. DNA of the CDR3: TGCGCCAGCAGCTTGGCCACGGGATATAGGGAGCTGTTTTTT.

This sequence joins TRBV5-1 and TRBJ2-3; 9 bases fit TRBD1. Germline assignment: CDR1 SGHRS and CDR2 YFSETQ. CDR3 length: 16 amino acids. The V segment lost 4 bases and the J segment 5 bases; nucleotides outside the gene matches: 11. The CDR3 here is CASSETGTGILDTQYF. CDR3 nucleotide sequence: TGCGCCAGCAGCGAGACCGGGACAGGGATTTTAGATACGCAGTATTTT. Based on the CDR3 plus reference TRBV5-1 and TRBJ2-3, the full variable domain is KAGVTQTPRYLIKTRGQQVTLSCSPISGHRSVSWYQQTPGQGLQFLFEYFSETQRNKGNFPGRFSGRQFSNSRSEMNVSTLELGDSALYLCASSETGTGILDTQYFGPGTRLTVL.

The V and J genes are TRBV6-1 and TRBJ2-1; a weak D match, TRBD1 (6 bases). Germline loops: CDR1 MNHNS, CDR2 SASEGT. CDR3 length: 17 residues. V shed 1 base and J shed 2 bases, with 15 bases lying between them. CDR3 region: CASSEVSGVIAYNEQFF. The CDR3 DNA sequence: TGTGCCAGCAGTGAAGTTTCAGGGGTGATCGCCTACAATGAGCAGTTCTTC.

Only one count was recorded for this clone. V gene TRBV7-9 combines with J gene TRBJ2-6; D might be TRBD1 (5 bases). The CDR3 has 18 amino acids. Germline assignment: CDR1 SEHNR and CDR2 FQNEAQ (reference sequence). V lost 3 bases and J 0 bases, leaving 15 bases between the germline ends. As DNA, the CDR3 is TGTGCCAGCAGCTTGATGGGGCTGGCCGGCTCTGGGGCCAACGTCCTGACTTTC. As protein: CASSLMGLAGSGANVLTF.

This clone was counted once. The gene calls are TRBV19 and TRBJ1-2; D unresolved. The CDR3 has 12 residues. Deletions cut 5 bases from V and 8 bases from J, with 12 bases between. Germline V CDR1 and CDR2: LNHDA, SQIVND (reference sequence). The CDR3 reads CASSPGTRGYTF. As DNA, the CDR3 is TGTGCCAGTAGTCCCGGAACGAGGGGCTACACCTTC.

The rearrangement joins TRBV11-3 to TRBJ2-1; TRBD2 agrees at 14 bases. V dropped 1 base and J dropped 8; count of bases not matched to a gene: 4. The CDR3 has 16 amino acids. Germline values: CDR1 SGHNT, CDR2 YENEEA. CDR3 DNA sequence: TGTGCCAGCAGCTTAGTGACTAGCGGGGGGGCCGATGAGCAGTTCTTC. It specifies CASSLVTSGGADEQFF.

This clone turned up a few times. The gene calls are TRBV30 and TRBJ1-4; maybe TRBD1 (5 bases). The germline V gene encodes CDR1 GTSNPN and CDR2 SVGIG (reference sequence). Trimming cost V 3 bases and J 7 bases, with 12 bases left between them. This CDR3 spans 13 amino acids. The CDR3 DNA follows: TGTGCCTGGAGGTCCCAGGGCCCTGAAAAACTGTTTTTT. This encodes CAWRSQGPEKLFF. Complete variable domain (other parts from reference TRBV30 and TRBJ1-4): SQTIHQWPATLVQPVGSPLSLECTVEGTSNPNLYWYRQAAGRGLQLLFYSVGIGQISSEVPQNLSASRPQDRQFILSSKKLLLSDSGFYLCAWRSQGPEKLFFGSGTQLSVL.

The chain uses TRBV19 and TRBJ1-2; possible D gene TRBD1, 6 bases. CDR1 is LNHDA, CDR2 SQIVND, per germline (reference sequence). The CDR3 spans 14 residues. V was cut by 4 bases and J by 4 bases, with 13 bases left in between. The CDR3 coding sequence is TGTGCCAGTAGTAACGCAGGGGAGATCTATGGCTACACCTTC. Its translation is CASSNAGEIYGYTF.

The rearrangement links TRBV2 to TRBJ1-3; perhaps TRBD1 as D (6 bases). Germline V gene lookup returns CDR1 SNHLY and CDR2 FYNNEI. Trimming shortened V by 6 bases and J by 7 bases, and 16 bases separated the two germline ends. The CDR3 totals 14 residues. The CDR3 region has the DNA TGTGCCAGCAGGCAACAGGGATCCGGGAACACCATATATTTT. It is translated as CASRQQGSGNTIYF.